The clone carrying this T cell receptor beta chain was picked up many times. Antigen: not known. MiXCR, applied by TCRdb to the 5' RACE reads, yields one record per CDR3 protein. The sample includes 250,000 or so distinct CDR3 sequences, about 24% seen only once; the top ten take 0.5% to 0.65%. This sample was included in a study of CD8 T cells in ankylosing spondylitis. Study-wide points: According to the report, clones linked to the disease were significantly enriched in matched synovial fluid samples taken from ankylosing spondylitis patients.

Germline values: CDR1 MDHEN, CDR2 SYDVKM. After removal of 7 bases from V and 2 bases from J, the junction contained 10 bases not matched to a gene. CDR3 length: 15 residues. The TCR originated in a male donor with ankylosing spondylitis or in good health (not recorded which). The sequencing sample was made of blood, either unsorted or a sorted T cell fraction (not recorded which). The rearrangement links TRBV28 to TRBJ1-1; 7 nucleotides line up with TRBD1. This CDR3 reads CASTNGQVINTEAFF. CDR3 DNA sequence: TGTGCCAGCACAAACGGACAGGTCATAAACACTGAAGCTTTCTTT.